This T cell receptor beta chain comes out of a study of the immune and genomic landscape of osteosarcoma. Study-level points and caveats: About five repertoires, each under 100 clonotypes, were dominated by one hyperexpanded clone. Productive clonality stayed low overall, though C3 exceeded C1. Clonality was benchmarked against external normal skin and healthy blood data.

Only in-frame clones appear in the TCRdb table, and some are missing; sequencing was by immunoSEQ multiplex PCR. The sample consists of around 420 clones, 69% of them appearing once. A word on this clone: Its matching antigen is unknown.

The source of this sequence is a man aged 80 or over with osteosarcoma. The source material was primary tumor tissue from the pelvis.

The CDR3 sequence is CASSPGPGSNQPQHF. CDR3 in DNA: TGCGCCAGCAGCCCAGGTCCGGGTAGCAATCAGCCCCAGCATTTT. This chain uses TRBV4-1 with TRBJ1-5; D is unresolved. The V end was cut by 4 bases, the J end by 0 bases, with 10 bases between. From germline, CDR1 is MGHRA and CDR2 YSYEKL. The CDR3 has 15 residues.